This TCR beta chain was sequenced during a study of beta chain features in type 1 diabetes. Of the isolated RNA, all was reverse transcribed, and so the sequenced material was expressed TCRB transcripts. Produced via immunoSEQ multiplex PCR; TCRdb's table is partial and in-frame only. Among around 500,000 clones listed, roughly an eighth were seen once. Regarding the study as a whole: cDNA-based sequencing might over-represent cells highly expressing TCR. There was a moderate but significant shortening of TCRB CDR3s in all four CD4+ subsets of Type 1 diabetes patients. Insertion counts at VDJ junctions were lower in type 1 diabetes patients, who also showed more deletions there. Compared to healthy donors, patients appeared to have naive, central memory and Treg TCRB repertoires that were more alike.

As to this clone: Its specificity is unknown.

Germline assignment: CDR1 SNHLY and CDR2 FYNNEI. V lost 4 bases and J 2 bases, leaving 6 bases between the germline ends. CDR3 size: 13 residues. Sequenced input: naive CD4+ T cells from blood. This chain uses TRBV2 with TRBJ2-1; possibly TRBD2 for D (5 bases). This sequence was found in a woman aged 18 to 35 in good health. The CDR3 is CASSARAYNEQFF. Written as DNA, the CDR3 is TGTGCCAGCAGTGCGAGGGCCTACAATGAGCAGTTCTTC.